Shown below are 19 T cell receptor beta chains from a single sample sequenced in a study of shared clonotypes between healthy human individuals. The assay was immunoSEQ multiplex PCR, and TCRdb's table has in-frame clones only and misses some. Of about 710,000 clones in the sample, over 60% were seen once. Sequenced material: memory CD4+ T cells sorted from blood. Noted subset: CD45RA-negative fraction. These receptors were collected from a woman between 25 and 40 years old in good health.

The chain uses TRBV5-1 and TRBJ2-7; 11 positions match TRBD1. Trimming at V came to 4 bases and at J to 2 bases, leaving 5 bases not matched to a gene. Germline V lookup: CDR1 SGHRS, CDR2 YFSETQ. CDR3 length: 15 amino acids. The CDR3 sequence is CASSDRDRGTYEQYF. In DNA form, the CDR3 reads TGCGCCAGCAGCGACCGGGACAGGGGGACCTACGAGCAGTACTTC.

This clone turned up a few times. A much larger clone differs by one base, so this may be a read error. Additional DNA sequences in this sample encode the identical CDR3. This chain joins TRBV5-1 and TRBJ2-1; 10 bases are a match to TRBD2. The CDR3 consists of 15 residues. In germline, CDR1 is SGHRS, CDR2 YFSETQ. The junction had 0 bases not matched to a gene; V was cut back by 1 base and J by 2 bases. The DNA for the CDR3 is TGCGCCAGCAGCTTGACTAGCGGGGCCTACAATGAGCAGTTCTTC. It yields the protein CASSLTSGAYNEQFF.

The gene calls are TRBV19 and TRBJ2-2; 7 bases fit TRBD1. Germline V CDR1 and CDR2: LNHDA, SQIVND (reference sequence). V shed 3 bases and J 7 bases; nucleotides not matched to a gene: 5. There are 14 residues in the CDR3. The CDR3 loop reads CASSIQGVVGELFF. DNA for the CDR3: TGTGCCAGTAGTATCCAGGGGGTGGTCGGGGAGCTGTTTTTT.

This clone showed up just once. This chain uses TRBV18 with TRBJ2-3; maybe TRBD2 (7 bases). The ends were cut back, 6 bases at V and 3 bases at J, with 19 bases in the middle. The CDR3 is 16 amino acids. Germline V gives CDR1 KGHSH, CDR2 LQKENI. CDR3 sequence (DNA): TGTGCCAGCTCCGAACTGGGCGGGGGCGGAACAGATACGCAGTATTTT. Translation: CASSELGGGGTDTQYF.

A single count supports this clone. The rearrangement joins TRBV5-6 to TRBJ2-7; D perhaps matches TRBD2 (5 bases). Germline CDR1 is SGHDT and CDR2 is YYEEEE. Trimming took 3 bases from V and 2 from J, leaving 9 bases between them. The CDR3 has 13 amino acids. The CDR3, as DNA: TGTGCCAGCAGCTCCCCGCGGGCCTACGAGCAGTACTTC. Its translation is CASSSPRAYEQYF.

This clone has more than one count but fewer than ten. V usage is TRBV5-1 and J usage is TRBJ2-2; D gene uncertain. This CDR3 has 15 amino acids. Trimming removed 3 bases at V and 2 bases at J, with 11 bases between. Germline values: CDR1 SGHRS, CDR2 YFSETQ. The CDR3 loop is CASSSSRVNTGELFF. CDR3 coding DNA: TGCGCCAGCAGCTCTAGTAGGGTTAACACCGGGGAGCTGTTTTTT.

The chain links TRBV28 to TRBJ1-6; 9 bases are a match to TRBD1. After removal of 10 bases from V and 7 bases from J, the junction contained 8 bases not matched to a gene. This CDR3 comprises 14 residues. CDR1 is MDHEN and CDR2 is SYDVKM in the germline V gene. Written as DNA, the CDR3 is TGTGCCACTCCGGGACAGGGACGGAATTCACCCCTCCACTTT. Its translation is CATPGQGRNSPLHF.

V and J are TRBV28 and TRBJ2-3; 8 bases line up with TRBD2. J lost 2 bases, V lost 4 bases, and 5 bases had no gene match. Per germline, CDR1 MDHEN and CDR2 SYDVKM. The CDR3 consists of 15 residues. The CDR3 DNA follows: TGTGCCAGCAGTTCGGGGGGGACGGACACAGATACGCAGTATTTT. It encodes CASSSGGTDTDTQYF. Supplemented by reference TRBV28 and TRBJ2-3, the full variable domain reads DVKVTQSSRYLVKRTGEKVFLECVQDMDHENMFWYRQDPGLGLRLIYFSYDVKMKEKGDIPEGYSVSREKKERFSLILESASTNQTSMYLCASSSGGTDTDTQYFGPGTRLTVL.

This chain uses TRBV2 with TRBJ1-1; unclear D gene. Germline V gives CDR1 SNHLY, CDR2 FYNNEI. The CDR3 consists of 13 residues. The germline V and J ends were trimmed by 6 bases and 1 base, with 9 bases remaining between them. The CDR3 is CASRLQRNTEAFF. CDR3 nucleotide sequence: TGTGCCAGCAGGCTACAGAGGAACACTGAAGCTTTCTTT.

This chain joins TRBV2 and TRBJ1-2, with unresolved D. The CDR3 contains 13 residues. Germline CDR1 reads SNHLY; CDR2 reads FYNNEI. V shed 5 bases and J shed 7 bases, with 14 bases lying between them. CDR3 sequence reads: CASSNAAISGYTF. As DNA, the CDR3 is TGTGCCAGCAGTAACGCGGCCATCTCTGGCTACACCTTC.

There are a few counts of this clone. The CDR3 loop reads CASSARTRTGELSGANVLTF. The CDR3 DNA follows: TGCGCCAGCAGCGCACGCACCCGGACAGGTGAACTCTCTGGGGCCAACGTCCTGACTTTC. The genes are TRBV4-1 and TRBJ2-6; 7 bases are shared with TRBD1. The CDR3 is 20 residues long. The junction had 16 bases not matched to a gene; V was cut back by 5 bases and J by 0 bases. In germline, CDR1 is MGHRA, CDR2 YSYEKL.

V and J are TRBV2 and TRBJ2-2; D might be TRBD2 (5 bases). CDR3 length equals 13 residues. Germline V gives CDR1 SNHLY, CDR2 FYNNEI. Trimming stripped 5 bases from V and 2 bases from J, with 6 bases between. CDR3 in amino acids: CASSSGNTGELFF. The CDR3 coding sequence is TGTGCCAGCAGTAGCGGCAACACCGGGGAGCTGTTTTTT.

The chain links TRBV7-7 to TRBJ2-5; D possibly corresponds to TRBD2 (6 bases). The V gene's germline CDR1 is SSHAT and CDR2 FNYEAQ (reference sequence). CDR3 length: 13 residues. Trimming stripped 3 bases from V and 4 bases from J, with 9 bases between. CDR3 sequence reads: CASSFRGGETQYF. The CDR3 bases are TGTGCCAGCAGCTTCCGGGGAGGAGAGACCCAGTACTTC.

The CDR3 here is CASSFNGLAGAKNIQYF. CDR3 bases: TGCGCCAGCAGCTTCAACGGACTAGCGGGAGCCAAAAACATTCAGTACTTC. The V gene is TRBV5-1, the J gene TRBJ2-4, with 11 bases matching TRBD2. The CDR3 is made up of 17 amino acids. CDR1 and CDR2 (germline): SGHRS, YFSETQ. V lost 2 bases to trimming and J lost 0 bases; unmatched junction nucleotides: 4.

The chain employs TRBV29-1 and TRBJ2-1, with D maybe TRBD1 (6 bases). This CDR3 is built from 17 residues. The V and J ends lost 6 bases and 2 bases respectively, with 23 bases between them. Germline V gives CDR1 SQVTM, CDR2 ANQGSEA. The CDR3 spells CSVEHPEGVKTYNEQFF. In DNA form, the CDR3 reads TGCAGCGTCGAACACCCTGAGGGGGTGAAGACCTACAATGAGCAGTTCTTC.

The chain couples TRBV5-5 to TRBJ1-2; D not certain. Germline V gene data show CDR1 as SGHKS and CDR2 as YYEKEE (reference sequence). CDR3 size: 16 residues. The V end lost 4 bases, the J end lost 2 bases, and 18 bases lay between the germline ends. In DNA form, the CDR3 reads TGTGCCAGCAGCCCTGAAGGGCGAAGGGTGAACTATGGCTACACCTTC. Amino acid sequence: CASSPEGRRVNYGYTF.

This sequence joins TRBV5-4 and TRBJ2-3; 8 nucleotides line up with TRBD2. J lost 5 bases, V lost 4 bases, and 12 bases had no gene match. CDR3 length: 16 amino acids. Germline CDR1 SGHNT, CDR2 YYREEE (reference sequence). CDR3: CASSQESGSLGDTQYF. The CDR3 DNA is TGTGCCAGCAGCCAGGAGAGCGGGAGTCTAGGAGATACGCAGTATTTT. The whole variable domain, remainder taken from reference TRBV5-4 and TRBJ2-3, is ETGVTQSPTHLIKTRGQQVTLRCSSQSGHNTVSWYQQALGQGPQFIFQYYREEENGRGNFPPRFSGLQFPNYSSELNVNALELDDSALYLCASSQESGSLGDTQYFGPGTRLTVL.

V usage is TRBV5-1 and J usage is TRBJ2-3; the D gene is possibly TRBD2 (6 bases). V shed 0 bases and J shed 3 bases, with 17 bases lying between them. CDR1 is SGHRS, CDR2 YFSETQ, per germline. There are 17 residues in the CDR3. CDR3 in DNA: TGCGCCAGCAGCTTGGTGGGGGGTCAGAGGAGGACAGATACGCAGTATTTT. Its translation: CASSLVGGQRRTDTQYF. Variable domain in full (rest from reference TRBV5-1 and TRBJ2-3): KAGVTQTPRYLIKTRGQQVTLSCSPISGHRSVSWYQQTPGQGLQFLFEYFSETQRNKGNFPGRFSGRQFSNSRSEMNVSTLELGDSALYLCASSLVGGQRRTDTQYFGPGTRLTVL.

As for this clone: Other DNA sequences within the sample encode an identical CDR3. This chain connects TRBV29-1 to TRBJ1-2; perhaps TRBD1 as D (5 bases). The CDR3 length is 13 residues. Germline lookup yields CDR1 SQVTM and CDR2 ANQGSEA. V lost 0 bases, J lost 4 bases, and 9 bases lay in between. CDR3 nucleotides: TGCAGCGTTGAAGATAGGGGCAGCTATGGCTACACCTTC. It encodes CSVEDRGSYGYTF. Together with reference TRBV29-1 and TRBJ1-2, the CDR3 gives the full variable domain: SAVISQKPSRDICQRGTSLTIQCQVDSQVTMMFWYRQQPGQSLTLIATANQGSEATYESGFVIDKFPISRPNLTFSTLTVSNMSPEDSSIYLCSVEDRGSYGYTFGSGTRLTVV.